Below, one T cell receptor beta chain is given with its context. At least ten counts were recorded for this clonotype. Its antigen specificity is not known. Base qualities were left out, and no much larger clone turns up one base away. The library came from 5' RACE. TCRdb names Illumina HiSeq 2000 as the instrument used. Template switching introduced a universal primer binding site; the final cDNA contained a unique molecular identifier, enabling accurate counting of TCR cDNA molecules. Specific primers in the conserved constant-segment region were used to synthesize first-strand cDNA for the TCR alpha and beta chains. To control for contamination, every cDNA library was double barcoded, receiving both a SMART-Mk sample barcode and Illumina barcodes. TruSeq adapter sequences and Illumina sample barcodes were added in two successive PCR steps. The Illumina HiSeq platform was used with custom primers to sequence TCR alpha and beta cDNA libraries. The study's own analysis went as follows. MiGEC was used to process raw reads and extract unique molecular identifiers, and MiXCR was used to find CDR3 positions. For each individual, recombination models were inferred using an EM algorithm with the repgenHMM and IGoR tools. The tcR package in R was used for shared clonotype analysis, with sharing normalized by the product of cloneset sizes. To study raw recombination free of thymic and clonal selection effects, out-of-frame nonproductive sequences were analyzed. TCRdb reprocessed the public reads (quality trimming at Q25 with fastp, clone calling with MiXCR) and kept in-frame beta chains. Every distinct CDR3 protein forms one entry, paired with its most common genes and DNA. These V and J calls rely on TCRdb rather than the paper's analysis. The sample data list about 890,000 distinct CDR3 sequences, and approximately 13% of these were observed just once. The ten largest make up around 1.5% of the sample.

Only healthy Caucasian donors were included. Three pairs of female monozygotic twins, all aged roughly 18 to 29 years, made up the twin cohort. Peripheral blood mononuclear cells were used as the source from which RNA for TCR libraries was isolated. This specimen comes from a study of identical twins (dated by TCRdb to the mid-2010s). For the study in its entirety: To test whether fetal clonotypes persist, the study used deep sequencing on TCR alpha and beta repertoires from monozygotic twins, unrelated adults of various ages, and cord blood. To rule out contamination, the twin experiments were replicated at different times with different library preparation protocols.

V trim: 1 base; J trim: 3 bases; unmatched bases: 0. Including cysteine and phenylalanine, the CDR3 has 15 amino acids. The retained sequence is limited to the CDR3, 45 bases, with the frame set at the first base. What the study reported, not specific to this receptor: Recombination models systematically underestimated out-of-frame TCR alpha sharing in monozygotic twins but agreed with sharing between unrelated individuals. Excess twin sharing in beta out-of-frame sequences was weaker because fewer shared sequences lowered the signal-to-noise ratio. Abundant cord blood beta clonotypes had fewer insertions, young adult naive repertoires showed a similar but weaker trend, and memory repertoires showed no such trend. Zero-insertion analyses could be partly confounded by invariant T cells such as MAIT and iNKT, though diverse VJ usage argued against such confounding for most clonotypes. Conclusions relied on cross-sectional statistical analysis, since the same donors could not be followed over many years. Out-of-frame TCR alpha sequences shared between twins showed an excess of low generation-probability sequences compared with coincidental sharing between unrelated individuals.

These sequences were also reported in another study, on yellow fever vaccine responses in identical twins. As the second publication notes: The authors reported that the T cell response to vaccination in identical twins appeared partly convergent and partly personalized. Focusing on identical twins, the study followed the T cell clones that responded to the vaccine, and did so with precision.

The receptor's source is a woman younger than 35 in good health. Input material: PBMCs. The rearrangement combines TRBV12-3 or TRBV12-4 with TRBJ2-1; 10 junctional bases match TRBD2. The CDR3 region has the sequence CASSLVAGGYNEQFF. At the DNA level, the sequence is TGTGCCAGCAGTTTAGTAGCGGGGGGCTACAATGAGCAGTTCTTC.